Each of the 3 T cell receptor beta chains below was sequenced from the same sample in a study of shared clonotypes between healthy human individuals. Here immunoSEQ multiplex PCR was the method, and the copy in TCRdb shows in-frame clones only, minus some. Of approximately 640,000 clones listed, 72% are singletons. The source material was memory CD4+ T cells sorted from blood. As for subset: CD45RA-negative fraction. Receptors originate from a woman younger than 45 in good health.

The chain's CDR3 is CSASRQTGYTF. CDR3 in DNA: TGCAGTGCTAGCCGCCAGACTGGCTACACCTTC. The genes are TRBV20-1 and TRBJ1-2; D is unclear. This CDR3 has 11 amino acids. Germline CDR1 and CDR2: DFQATT and SNEGSKA (reference sequence). The V end was cut by 3 bases, the J end by 7 bases, with 9 bases between.

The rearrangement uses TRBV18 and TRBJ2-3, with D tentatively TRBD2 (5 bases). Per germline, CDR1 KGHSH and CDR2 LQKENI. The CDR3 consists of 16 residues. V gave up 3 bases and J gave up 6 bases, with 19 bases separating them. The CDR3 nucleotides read TGTGCCAGCTCACCGGGAATCGCCGCAGGCGGGGATACGCAGTATTTT. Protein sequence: CASSPGIAAGGDTQYF.

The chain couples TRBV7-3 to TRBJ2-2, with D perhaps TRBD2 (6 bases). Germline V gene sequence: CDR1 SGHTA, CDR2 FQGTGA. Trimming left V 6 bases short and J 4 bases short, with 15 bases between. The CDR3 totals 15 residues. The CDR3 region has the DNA TGTGCCAGCAGTCAAATGACTAGTAGCACCGGGGAGCTGTTTTTT. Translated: CASSQMTSSTGELFF. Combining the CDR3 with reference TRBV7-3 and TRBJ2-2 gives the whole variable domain GAGVSQTPSNKVTEKGKYVELRCDPISGHTALYWYRQSLGQGPEFLIYFQGTGAADDSGLPNDRFFAVRPEGSVSTLKIQRTERGDSAVYLCASSQMTSSTGELFFGEGSRLTVL.